The next 5 T cell receptor beta chains were all read from a single sample in a study of blood T cell repertoires in COVID-19. This table comes from immunoSEQ multiplex PCR, and its TCRdb copy is limited to in-frame clones, with some not included. The sample holds under 150,000 clones, around 83% seen once. The sample consisted of peripheral blood. The receptors stem from a man aged 40-49 years with active or convalescent COVID-19.

The chain combines TRBV14 with TRBJ2-3; D may be TRBD2 (7 bases). Trimming shortened V by 4 bases and J by 2 bases, and 16 bases separated the two germline ends. The germline V gene encodes CDR1 SGHDN and CDR2 FVKESK. The CDR3 consists of 16 residues. Here the CDR3 reads CASSRGGGLITDTQYF. Here the CDR3 DNA reads TGTGCCAGCAGCCGGGGCGGGGGCCTTATCACAGATACGCAGTATTTT.

The V call is TRBV15, the J call TRBJ1-1; 8 positions agree with TRBD1. There are 14 residues in the CDR3. Germline CDR1 is LNHNV and CDR2 is YYDKDF (reference sequence). V gave up 1 base and J gave up 6 bases; unmatched junction bases: 4. In DNA form, the CDR3 reads TGTGCCACCAGCAGAGCCGACAGGGGCGCTGAAGCTTTCTTT. Translated, it gives CATSRADRGAEAFF. The variable domain in full, completed from reference TRBV15 and TRBJ1-1, reads DAMVIQNPRYQVTQFGKPVTLSCSQTLNHNVMYWYQQKSSQAPKLLFHYYDKDFNNEADTPDNFQSRRPNTSFCFLDIRSPGLGDTAMYLCATSRADRGAEAFFGQGTRLTVV.

The chain couples TRBV5-5 to TRBJ1-2; D is unresolved. The V gene's germline CDR1 is SGHKS and CDR2 YYEKEE (reference sequence). The CDR3 sequence is 12 residues long. V lost 1 base and J lost 9, with 10 bases in between. The CDR3 loop reads CASSLNGLSYTF. The CDR3 bases are TGTGCCAGCAGCTTGAACGGGTTGAGCTACACCTTC.

The rearrangement joins TRBV27 to TRBJ2-2, with a possible D match to TRBD1 (5 bases). CDR3 length equals 15 residues. V was clipped by 2 bases and J by 4 bases, with 11 bases between them. Germline CDR1 is MNHEY and CDR2 is SMNVEV (reference sequence). CDR3: CASSLGLRGTGELFF. CDR3 nucleotides: TGTGCCAGCAGTTTAGGGCTAAGGGGCACCGGGGAGCTGTTTTTT.

The CDR3 loop reads CASSLRASWEVLSSYEQYF. Here the CDR3 DNA reads TGTGCCAGCAGTTTAAGGGCCTCATGGGAGGTCCTAAGCTCCTACGAGCAGTACTTC. V is TRBV27 and J is TRBJ2-7; D may be TRBD2 (6 bases). The germline CDR1 and CDR2 sequences are MNHEY and SMNVEV (reference sequence). The CDR3 loop spans 19 amino acids. V was trimmed by 2 bases and J by 0 bases, leaving 23 bases between them.